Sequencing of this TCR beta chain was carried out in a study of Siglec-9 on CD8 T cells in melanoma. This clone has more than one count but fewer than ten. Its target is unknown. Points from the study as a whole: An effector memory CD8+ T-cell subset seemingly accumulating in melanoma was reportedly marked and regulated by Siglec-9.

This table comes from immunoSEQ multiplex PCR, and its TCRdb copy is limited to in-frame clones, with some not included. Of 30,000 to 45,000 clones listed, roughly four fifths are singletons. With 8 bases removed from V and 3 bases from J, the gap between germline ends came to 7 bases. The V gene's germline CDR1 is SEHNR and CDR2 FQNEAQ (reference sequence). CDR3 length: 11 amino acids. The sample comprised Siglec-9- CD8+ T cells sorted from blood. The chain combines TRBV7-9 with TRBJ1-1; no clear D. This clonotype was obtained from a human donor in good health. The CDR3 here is CASGGDTEAFF. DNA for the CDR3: TGTGCCAGCGGCGGGGACACTGAAGCTTTCTTT. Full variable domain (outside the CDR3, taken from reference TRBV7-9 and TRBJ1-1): DTGVSQNPRHKITKRGQNVTFRCDPISEHNRLYWYRQTLGQGPEFLTYFQNEAQLEKSRLLSDRFSAERPKGSFSTLEIQRTEQGDSAMYLCASGGDTEAFFGQGTRLTVV.